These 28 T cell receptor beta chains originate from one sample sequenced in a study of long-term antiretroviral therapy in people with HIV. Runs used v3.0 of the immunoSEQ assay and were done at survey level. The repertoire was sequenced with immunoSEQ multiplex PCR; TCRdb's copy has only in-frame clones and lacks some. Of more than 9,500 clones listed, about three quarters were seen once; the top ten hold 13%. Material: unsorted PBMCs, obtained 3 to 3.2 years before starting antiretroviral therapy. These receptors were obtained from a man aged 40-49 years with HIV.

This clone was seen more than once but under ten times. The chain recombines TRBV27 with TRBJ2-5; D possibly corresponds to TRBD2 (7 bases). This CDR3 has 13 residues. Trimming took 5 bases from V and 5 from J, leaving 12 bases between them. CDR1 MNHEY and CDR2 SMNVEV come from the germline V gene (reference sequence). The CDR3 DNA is TGTGCCAGCAGTCCCGGGGGGCCGGAGACCCAGTACTTC. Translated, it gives CASSPGGPETQYF.

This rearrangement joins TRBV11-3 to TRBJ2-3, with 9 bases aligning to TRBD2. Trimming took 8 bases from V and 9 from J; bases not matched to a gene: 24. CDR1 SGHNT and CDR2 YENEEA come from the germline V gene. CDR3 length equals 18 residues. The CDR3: CASSYLSGSRILPTTQYF. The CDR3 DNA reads TGTGCCAGCTCCTACCTTAGCGGGAGCAGGATCCTCCCCACGACGCAGTATTTT. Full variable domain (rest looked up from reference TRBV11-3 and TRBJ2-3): EAGVVQSPRYKIIEKKQPVAFWCNPISGHNTLYWYLQNLGQGPELLIRYENEEAVDDSQLPKDRFSAERLKGVDSTLKIQPAELGDSAVYLCASSYLSGSRILPTTQYFGPGTRLTVL.

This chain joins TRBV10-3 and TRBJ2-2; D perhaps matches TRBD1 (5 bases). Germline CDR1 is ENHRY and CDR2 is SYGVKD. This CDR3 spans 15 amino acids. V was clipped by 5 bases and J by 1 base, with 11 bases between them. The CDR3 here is CAISSGWGNTGELFF. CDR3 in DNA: TGTGCCATCAGTTCAGGGTGGGGGAACACCGGGGAGCTGTTTTTT.

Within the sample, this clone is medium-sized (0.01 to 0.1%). CDR3 in amino acids: CASSSGSYGYTF. In nucleotides, the CDR3 is TGTGCCAGCAGCTCCGGGAGTTATGGCTACACCTTC. J is TRBJ1-2 and V is TRBV11-2, with no clear D. V was cut by 4 bases and J by 5 bases, with 8 bases left in between. CDR3 size: 12 residues. The germline V gene encodes CDR1 SGHAT and CDR2 FQNNGV.

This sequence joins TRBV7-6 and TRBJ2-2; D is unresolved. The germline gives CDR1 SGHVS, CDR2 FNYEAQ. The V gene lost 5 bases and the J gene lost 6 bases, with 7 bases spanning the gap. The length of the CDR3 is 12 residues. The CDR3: CASSQPSGELFF. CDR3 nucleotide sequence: TGTGCCAGCAGCCAGCCTTCCGGGGAGCTGTTTTTT.

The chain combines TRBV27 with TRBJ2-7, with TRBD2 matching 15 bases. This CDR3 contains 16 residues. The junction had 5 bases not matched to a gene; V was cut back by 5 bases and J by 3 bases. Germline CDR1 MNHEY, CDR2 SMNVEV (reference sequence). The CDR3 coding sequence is TGTGCCAGCAGTGGACTAGCGGGAGGGCCTATCTACGAGCAGTACTTC. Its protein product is CASSGLAGGPIYEQYF.

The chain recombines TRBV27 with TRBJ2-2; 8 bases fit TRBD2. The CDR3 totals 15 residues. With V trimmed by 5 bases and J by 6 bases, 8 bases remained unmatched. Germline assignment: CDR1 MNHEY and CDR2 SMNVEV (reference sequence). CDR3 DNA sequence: TGTGCCAGCAGTCTGGGACTAGGGGGGTCCGGGGAGCTGTTTTTT. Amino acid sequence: CASSLGLGGSGELFF.

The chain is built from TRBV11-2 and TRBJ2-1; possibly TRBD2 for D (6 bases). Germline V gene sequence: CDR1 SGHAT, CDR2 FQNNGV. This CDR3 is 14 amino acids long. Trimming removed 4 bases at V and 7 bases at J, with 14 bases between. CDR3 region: CASSSGLFGNEQFF. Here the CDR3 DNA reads TGTGCCAGCAGCTCGGGACTCTTTGGAAATGAGCAGTTCTTC.

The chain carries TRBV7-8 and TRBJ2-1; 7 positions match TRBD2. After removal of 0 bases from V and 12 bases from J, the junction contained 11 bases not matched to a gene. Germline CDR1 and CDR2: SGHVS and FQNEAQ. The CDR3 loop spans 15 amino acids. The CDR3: CASSLAASGAVGQFF. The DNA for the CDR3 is TGTGCCAGCAGCTTAGCGGCTAGCGGAGCCGTTGGGCAGTTCTTC. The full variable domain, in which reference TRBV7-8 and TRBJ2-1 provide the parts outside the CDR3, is GAGVSQSPRYKVAKRGQDVALRCDPISGHVSLFWYQQALGQGPEFLTYFQNEAQLDKSGLPSDRFFAERPEGSVSTLKIQRTQQEDSAVYLCASSLAASGAVGQFFGPGTRLTVL.

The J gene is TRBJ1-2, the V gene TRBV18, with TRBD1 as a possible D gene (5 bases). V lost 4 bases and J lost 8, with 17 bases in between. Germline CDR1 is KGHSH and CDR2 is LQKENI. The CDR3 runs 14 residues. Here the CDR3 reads CASSLEASGLGYTF. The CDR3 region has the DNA TGTGCCAGCTCACTCGAAGCGTCGGGGCTGGGCTACACCTTC.

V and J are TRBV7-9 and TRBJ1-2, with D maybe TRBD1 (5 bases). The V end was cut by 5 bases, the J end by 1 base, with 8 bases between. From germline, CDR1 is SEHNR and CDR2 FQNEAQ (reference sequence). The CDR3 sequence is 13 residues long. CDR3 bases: TGTGCCAGCAGCCTGACAGATAACTATGGCTACACCTTC. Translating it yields CASSLTDNYGYTF.

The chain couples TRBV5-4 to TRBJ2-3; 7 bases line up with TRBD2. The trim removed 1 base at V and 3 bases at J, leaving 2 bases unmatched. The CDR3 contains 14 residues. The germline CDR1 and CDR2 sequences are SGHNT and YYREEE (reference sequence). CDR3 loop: CASSLWRETDTQYF. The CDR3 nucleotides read TGTGCCAGCAGCTTGTGGCGGGAGACAGATACGCAGTATTTT.

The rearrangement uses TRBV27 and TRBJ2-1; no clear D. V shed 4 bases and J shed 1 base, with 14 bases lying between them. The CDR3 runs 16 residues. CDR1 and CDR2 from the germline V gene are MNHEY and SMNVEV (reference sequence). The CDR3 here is CASSSYSIPSYNEQFF. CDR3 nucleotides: TGTGCCAGCAGTTCTTACAGCATACCTTCCTACAATGAGCAGTTCTTC.

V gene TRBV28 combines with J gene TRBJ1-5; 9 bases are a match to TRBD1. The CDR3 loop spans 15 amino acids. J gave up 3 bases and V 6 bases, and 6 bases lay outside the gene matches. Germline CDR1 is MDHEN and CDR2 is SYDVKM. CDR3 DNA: TGTGCCAGCAGCCCGGACAGGGGCGTCAATCAGCCCCAGCATTTT. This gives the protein CASSPDRGVNQPQHF.

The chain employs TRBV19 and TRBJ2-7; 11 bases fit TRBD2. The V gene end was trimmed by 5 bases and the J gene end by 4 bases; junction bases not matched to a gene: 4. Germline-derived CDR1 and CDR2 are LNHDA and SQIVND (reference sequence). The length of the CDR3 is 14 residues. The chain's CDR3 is CASSVTSGSYEQYF. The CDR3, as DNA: TGTGCCAGTAGTGTCACTAGCGGGAGTTACGAGCAGTACTTC.

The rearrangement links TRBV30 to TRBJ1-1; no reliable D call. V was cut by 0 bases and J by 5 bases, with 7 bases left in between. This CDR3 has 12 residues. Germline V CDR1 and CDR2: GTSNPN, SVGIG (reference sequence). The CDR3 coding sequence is TGTGCCTGGAGTGTACCGGGGACTGAAGCTTTCTTT. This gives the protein CAWSVPGTEAFF.

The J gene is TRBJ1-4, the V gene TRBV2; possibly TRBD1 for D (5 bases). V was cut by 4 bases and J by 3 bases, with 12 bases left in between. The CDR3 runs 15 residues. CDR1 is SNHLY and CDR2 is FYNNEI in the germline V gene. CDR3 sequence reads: CASSGWRGPNEKLFF. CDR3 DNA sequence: TGTGCCAGCAGTGGTTGGAGGGGTCCTAATGAAAAACTGTTTTTT.

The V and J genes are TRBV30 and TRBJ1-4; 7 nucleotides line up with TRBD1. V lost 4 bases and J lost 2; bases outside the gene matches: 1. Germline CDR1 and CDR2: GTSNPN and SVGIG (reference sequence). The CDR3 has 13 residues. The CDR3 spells CAWMTGTNEKLFF. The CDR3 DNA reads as TGTGCCTGGATGACAGGGACTAATGAAAAACTGTTTTTT.

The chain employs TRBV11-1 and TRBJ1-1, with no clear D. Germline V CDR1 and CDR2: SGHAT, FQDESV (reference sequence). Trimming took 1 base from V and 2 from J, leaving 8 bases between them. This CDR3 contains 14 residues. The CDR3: CASSLERVNTEAFF. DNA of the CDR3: TGTGCCAGCAGCTTAGAGAGGGTCAACACTGAAGCTTTCTTT.

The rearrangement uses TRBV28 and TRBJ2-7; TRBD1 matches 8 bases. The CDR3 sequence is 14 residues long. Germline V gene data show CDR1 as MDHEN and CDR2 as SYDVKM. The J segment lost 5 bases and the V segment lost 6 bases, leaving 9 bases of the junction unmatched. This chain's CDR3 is CASRTGQDLDEQYF. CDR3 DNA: TGTGCCAGCAGAACGGGACAGGACCTCGACGAGCAGTACTTC. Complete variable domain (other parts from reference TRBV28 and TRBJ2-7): DVKVTQSSRYLVKRTGEKVFLECVQDMDHENMFWYRQDPGLGLRLIYFSYDVKMKEKGDIPEGYSVSREKKERFSLILESASTNQTSMYLCASRTGQDLDEQYFGPGTRLTVT.

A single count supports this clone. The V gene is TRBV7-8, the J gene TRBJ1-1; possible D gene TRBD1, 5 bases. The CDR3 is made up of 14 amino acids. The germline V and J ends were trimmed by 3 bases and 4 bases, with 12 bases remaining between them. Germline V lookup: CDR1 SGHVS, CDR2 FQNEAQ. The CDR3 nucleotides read TGTGCCAGCAGCTTCCCAGGGATGTCCACTGAAGCTTTCTTT. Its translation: CASSFPGMSTEAFF. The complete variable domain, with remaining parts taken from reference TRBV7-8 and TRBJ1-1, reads GAGVSQSPRYKVAKRGQDVALRCDPISGHVSLFWYQQALGQGPEFLTYFQNEAQLDKSGLPSDRFFAERPEGSVSTLKIQRTQQEDSAVYLCASSFPGMSTEAFFGQGTRLTVV.

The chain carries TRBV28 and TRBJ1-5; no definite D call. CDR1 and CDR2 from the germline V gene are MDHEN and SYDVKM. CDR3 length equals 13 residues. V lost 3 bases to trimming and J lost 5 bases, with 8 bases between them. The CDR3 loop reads CASSFIGDQPQHF. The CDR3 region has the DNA TGTGCCAGCAGTTTTATCGGGGATCAGCCCCAGCATTTT.

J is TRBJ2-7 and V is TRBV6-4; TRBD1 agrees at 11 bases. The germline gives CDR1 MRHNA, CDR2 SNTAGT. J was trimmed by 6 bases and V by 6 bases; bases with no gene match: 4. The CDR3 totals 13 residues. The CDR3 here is CASSRDRGSEQYF. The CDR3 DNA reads TGTGCCAGCAGCCGGGACAGGGGGAGCGAGCAGTACTTC.

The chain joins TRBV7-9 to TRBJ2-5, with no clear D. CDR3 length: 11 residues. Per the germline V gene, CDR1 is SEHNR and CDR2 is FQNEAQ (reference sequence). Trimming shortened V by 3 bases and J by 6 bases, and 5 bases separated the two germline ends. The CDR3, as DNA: TGTGCCAGCAGCTTCAGTCAGACCCAGTACTTC. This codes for CASSFSQTQYF. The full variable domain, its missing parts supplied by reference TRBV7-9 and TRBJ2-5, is DTGVSQNPRHKITKRGQNVTFRCDPISEHNRLYWYRQTLGQGPEFLTYFQNEAQLEKSRLLSDRFSAERPKGSFSTLEIQRTEQGDSAMYLCASSFSQTQYFGPGTRLLVL.

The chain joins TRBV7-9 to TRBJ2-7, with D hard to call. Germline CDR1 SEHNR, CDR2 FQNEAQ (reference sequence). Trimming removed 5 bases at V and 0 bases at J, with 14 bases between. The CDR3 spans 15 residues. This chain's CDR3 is CASSPESFSSYEQYF. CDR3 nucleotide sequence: TGTGCCAGCAGCCCGGAGAGTTTTAGCTCCTACGAGCAGTACTTC.

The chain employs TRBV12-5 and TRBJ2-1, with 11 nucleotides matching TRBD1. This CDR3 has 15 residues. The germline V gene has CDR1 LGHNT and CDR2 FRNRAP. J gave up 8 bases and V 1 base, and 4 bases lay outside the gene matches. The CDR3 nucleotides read TGTGCTAGTGGTTTGGGCCGGACAGGGGGCGATGAGCAGTTCTTC. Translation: CASGLGRTGGDEQFF.

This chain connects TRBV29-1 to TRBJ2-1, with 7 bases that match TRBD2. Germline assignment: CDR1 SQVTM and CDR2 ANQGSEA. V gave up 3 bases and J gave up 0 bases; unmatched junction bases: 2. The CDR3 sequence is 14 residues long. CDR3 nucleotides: TGCAGCGTTGATGGCGGGAGCTCCTACAATGAGCAGTTCTTC. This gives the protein CSVDGGSSYNEQFF.

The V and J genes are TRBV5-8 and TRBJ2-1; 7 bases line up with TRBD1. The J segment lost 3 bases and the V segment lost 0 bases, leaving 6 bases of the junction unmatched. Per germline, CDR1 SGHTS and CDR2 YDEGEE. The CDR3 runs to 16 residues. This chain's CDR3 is CASSLAGRGIYNEQFF. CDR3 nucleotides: TGTGCCAGCAGCTTGGCCGGCAGGGGGATCTACAATGAGCAGTTCTTC.